This entry lists 5 T cell receptor beta chains sequenced from one sample in a study of T cells after yellow fever vaccination. TCRdb used MiXCR to reprocess the 5' RACE reads, holding one entry per CDR3 protein. The repertoire consists of some 400,000 distinct CDR3 sequences, with 6.2% occurring once and the leading ten covering approximately 15%. The sequencing here drew on PBMCs, taken 5 days after the yellow fever booster vaccination. These TCRs come from a man aged 25 to 40 who received the YFV17D yellow fever vaccine.

At least ten counts were recorded for this clonotype. This chain's CDR3 is CASSHLAGNEQFF. CDR3 sequence (DNA): TGCGCCAGCAGCCATCTGGCGGGCAATGAGCAGTTCTTC. The chain has TRBV4-3 and TRBJ2-1; maybe TRBD2 (5 bases). Germline V gene sequence: CDR1 LGHNA, CDR2 YSLEER. The germline V and J ends were trimmed by 3 bases and 6 bases, with 9 bases remaining between them. The CDR3 is 13 amino acids.

This clonotype was seen more than once but under ten times. V usage is TRBV29-1 and J usage is TRBJ2-3; D call uncertain. The V end lost 6 bases, the J end lost 0 bases, and 13 bases lay between the germline ends. Germline V lookup: CDR1 SQVTM, CDR2 ANQGSEA. The CDR3 spans 14 residues. The CDR3 coding sequence is TGCAGCGTCTGCCCGGCGAGAAGCACAGATACGCAGTATTTT. Translation: CSVCPARSTDTQYF.

This clonotype has at least ten counts. The chain joins TRBV28 to TRBJ2-7; D perhaps matches TRBD2 (6 bases). CDR3 size: 14 residues. Between the trimmed V and J ends, which lost 2 bases and 1 base, there was a span of 9 bases. In germline, CDR1 is MDHEN, CDR2 SYDVKM. In DNA form, the CDR3 reads TGTGCCAGCAGTTTAGGTGGGAGGTCCTACGAGCAGTACTTC. Amino acid sequence: CASSLGGRSYEQYF.

Only a few counts were recorded for this clonotype. This rearrangement joins TRBV10-3 to TRBJ2-7, with 12 bases lining up with TRBD2. Germline assignment: CDR1 ENHRY and CDR2 SYGVKD. The length of the CDR3 is 15 residues. V trimming: 6 bases; J trimming: 0 bases; junction bases outside the gene matches: 3. In nucleotides, the CDR3 is TGTGCCATCAGCCAGACTAGCGGGAGCTCCTACGAGCAGTACTTC. This encodes CAISQTSGSSYEQYF.

This clonotype showed up just a few times. V and J are TRBV7-8 and TRBJ2-5; TRBD2 might be the D (6 bases). The CDR3 runs 15 residues. The germline V and J ends were trimmed by 5 bases and 7 bases, with 20 bases remaining between them. CDR1 is SGHVS and CDR2 is FQNEAQ in the germline V gene. CDR3 nucleotide sequence: TGTGCCAGCAGCCGAGAGGCGGGGAGATCCGTGACCCAGTACTTC. Translation gives CASSREAGRSVTQYF.